The table lists the clone carrying this TCR beta chain with many counts. TCRdb redid the calling of the reads with MiXCR, one entry per CDR3 protein. The sample lists nearly 550,000 distinct CDR3 sequences, about 15% occurring once. Trimming cost V 2 bases and J 2 bases, with 10 bases left between them. Per the germline V gene, CDR1 is MNHEY and CDR2 is SVGEGT. The CDR3 contains 14 residues. These data originate in a study of T cell repertoires in cytomegalovirus infection. Study details: CMV infection plus the matching HLA type was flagged by public TCR beta signatures.

This TCR was recovered from a human donor in good health (CMV status not recorded). Some clones in this sample may be carry-over from other donors' samples. The V and J genes are TRBV6-2 or TRBV6-3 and TRBJ2-7; D gene uncertain. The material sequenced was CD8+ T cells from PBMCs. The CDR3 bases are TGTGCCAGCAGTTACATCGGCAGCCCCTACGAGCAGTACTTC. It translates to CASSYIGSPYEQYF.